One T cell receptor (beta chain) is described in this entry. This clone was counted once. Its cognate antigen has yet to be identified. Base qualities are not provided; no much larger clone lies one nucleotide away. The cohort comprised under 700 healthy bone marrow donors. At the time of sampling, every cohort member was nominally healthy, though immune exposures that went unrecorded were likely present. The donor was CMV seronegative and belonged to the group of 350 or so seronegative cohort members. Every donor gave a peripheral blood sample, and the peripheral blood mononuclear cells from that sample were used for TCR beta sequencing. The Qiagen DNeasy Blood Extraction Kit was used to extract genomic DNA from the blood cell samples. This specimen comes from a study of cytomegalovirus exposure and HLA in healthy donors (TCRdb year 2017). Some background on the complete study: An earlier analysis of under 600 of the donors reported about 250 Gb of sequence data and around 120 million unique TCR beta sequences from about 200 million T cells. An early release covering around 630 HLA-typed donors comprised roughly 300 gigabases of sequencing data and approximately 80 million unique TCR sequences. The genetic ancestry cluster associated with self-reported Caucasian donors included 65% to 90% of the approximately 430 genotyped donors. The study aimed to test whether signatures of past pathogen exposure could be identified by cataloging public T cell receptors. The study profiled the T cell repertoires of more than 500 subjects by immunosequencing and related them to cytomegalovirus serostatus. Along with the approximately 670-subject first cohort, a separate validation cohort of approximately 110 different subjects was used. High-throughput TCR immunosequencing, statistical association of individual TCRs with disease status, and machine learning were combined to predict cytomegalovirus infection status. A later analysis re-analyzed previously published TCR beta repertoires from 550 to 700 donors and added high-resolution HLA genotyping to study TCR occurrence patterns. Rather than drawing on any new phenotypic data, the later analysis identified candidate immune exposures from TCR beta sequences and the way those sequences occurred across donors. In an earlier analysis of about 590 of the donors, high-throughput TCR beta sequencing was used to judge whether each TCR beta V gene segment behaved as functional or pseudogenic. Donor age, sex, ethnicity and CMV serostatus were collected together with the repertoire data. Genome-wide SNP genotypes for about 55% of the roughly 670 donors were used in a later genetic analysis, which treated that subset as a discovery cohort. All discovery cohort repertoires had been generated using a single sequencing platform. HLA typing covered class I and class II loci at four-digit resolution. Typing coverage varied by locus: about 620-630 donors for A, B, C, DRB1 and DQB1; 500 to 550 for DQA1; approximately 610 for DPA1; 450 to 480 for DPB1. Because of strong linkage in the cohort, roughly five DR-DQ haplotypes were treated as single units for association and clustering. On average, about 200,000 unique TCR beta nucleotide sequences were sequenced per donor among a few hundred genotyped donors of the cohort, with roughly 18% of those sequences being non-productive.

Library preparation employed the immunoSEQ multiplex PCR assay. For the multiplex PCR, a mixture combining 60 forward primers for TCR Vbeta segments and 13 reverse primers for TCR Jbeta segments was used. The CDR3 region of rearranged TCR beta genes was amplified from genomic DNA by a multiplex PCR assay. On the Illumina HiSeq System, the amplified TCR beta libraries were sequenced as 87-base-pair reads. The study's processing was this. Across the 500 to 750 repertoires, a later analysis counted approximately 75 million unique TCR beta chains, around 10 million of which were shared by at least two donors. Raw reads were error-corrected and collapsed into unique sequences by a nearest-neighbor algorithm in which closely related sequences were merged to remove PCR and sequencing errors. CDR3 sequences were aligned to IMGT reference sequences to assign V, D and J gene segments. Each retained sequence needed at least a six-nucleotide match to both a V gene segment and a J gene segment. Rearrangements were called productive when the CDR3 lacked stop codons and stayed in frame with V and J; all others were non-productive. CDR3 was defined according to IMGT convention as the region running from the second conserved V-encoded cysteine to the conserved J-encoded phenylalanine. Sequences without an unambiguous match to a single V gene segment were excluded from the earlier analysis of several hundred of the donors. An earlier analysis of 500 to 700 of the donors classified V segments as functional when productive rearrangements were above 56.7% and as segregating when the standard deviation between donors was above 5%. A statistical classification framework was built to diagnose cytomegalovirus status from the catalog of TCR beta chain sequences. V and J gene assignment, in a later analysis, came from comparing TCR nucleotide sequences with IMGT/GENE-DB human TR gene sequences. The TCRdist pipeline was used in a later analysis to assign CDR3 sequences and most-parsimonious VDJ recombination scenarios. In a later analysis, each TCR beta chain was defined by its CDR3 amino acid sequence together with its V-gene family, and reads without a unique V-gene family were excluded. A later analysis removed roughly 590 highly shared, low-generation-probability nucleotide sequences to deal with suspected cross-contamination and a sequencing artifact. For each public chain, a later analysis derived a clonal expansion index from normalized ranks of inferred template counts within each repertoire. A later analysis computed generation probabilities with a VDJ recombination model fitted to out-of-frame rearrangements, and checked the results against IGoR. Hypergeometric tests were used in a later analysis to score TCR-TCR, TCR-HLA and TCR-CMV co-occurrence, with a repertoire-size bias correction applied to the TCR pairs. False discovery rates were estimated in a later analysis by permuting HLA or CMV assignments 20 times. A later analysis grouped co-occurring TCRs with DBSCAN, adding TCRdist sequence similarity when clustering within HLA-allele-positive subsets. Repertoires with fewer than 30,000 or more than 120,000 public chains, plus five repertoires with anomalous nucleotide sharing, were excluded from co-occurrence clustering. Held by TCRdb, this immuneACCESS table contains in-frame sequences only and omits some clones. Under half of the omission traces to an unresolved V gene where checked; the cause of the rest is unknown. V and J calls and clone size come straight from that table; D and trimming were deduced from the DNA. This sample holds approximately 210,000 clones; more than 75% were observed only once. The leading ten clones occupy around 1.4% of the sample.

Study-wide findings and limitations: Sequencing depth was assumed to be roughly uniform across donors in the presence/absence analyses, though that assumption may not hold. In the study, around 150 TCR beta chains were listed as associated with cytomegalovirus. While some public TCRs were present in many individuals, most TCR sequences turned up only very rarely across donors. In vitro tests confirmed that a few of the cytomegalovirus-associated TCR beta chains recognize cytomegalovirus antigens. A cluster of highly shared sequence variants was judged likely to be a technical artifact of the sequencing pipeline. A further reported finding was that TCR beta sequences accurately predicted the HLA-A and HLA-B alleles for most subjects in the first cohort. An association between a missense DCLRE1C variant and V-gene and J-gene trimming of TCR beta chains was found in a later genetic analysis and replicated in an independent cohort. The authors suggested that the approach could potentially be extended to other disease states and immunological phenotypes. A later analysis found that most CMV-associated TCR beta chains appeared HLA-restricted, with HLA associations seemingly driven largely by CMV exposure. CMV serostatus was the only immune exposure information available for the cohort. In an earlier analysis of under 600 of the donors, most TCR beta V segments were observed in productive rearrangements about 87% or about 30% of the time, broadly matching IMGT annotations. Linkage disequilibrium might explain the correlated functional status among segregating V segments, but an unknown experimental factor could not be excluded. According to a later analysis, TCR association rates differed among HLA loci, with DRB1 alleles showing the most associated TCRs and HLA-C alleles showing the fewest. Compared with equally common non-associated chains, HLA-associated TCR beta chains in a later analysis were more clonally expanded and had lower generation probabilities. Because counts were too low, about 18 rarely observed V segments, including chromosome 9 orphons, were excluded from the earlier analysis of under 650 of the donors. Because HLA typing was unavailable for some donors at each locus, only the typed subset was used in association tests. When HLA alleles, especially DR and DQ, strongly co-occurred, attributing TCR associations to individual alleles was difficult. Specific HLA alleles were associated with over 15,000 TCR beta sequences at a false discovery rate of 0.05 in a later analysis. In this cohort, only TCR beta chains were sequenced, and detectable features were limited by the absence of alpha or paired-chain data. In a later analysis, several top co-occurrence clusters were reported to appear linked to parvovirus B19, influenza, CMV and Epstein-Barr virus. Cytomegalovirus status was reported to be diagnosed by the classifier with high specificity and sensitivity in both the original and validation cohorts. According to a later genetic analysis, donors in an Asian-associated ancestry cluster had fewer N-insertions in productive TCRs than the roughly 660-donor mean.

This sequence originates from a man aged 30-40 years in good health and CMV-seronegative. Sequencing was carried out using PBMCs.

The CDR3 protein: CASSSYSSGANVLTF. The nucleotides read TGTGCCAGTAGTAGCTACAGCTCTGGGGCCAACGTCCTGACTTTC. The sequence joins TRBV19 to TRBJ2-6; the D gene lacks a confident call. CDR1 and CDR2 were assigned from the germline V gene (reference sequence) as LNHDA and SQIVND. Trimming takes 4 bases from V and 0 bases from J, and the germline ends sit 7 bases apart. The CDR3 sequence holds 15 residues, the cysteine and phenylalanine included. The CDR3 DNA has 45 bases and is translated from base 1. Reference TRBV19 and TRBJ2-6 proteins supply the regions before and after the CDR3; the full variable domain is: DGGITQSPKYLFRKEGQNVTLSCEQNLNHDAMYWYRQDPGQGLRLIYYSQIVNDFQKGDIAEGYSVSREKKESFPLTVTSAQKNPTAFYLCASSSYSSGANVLTFGAGSRLTVL.